One and the same sample provided the 15 T cell receptor beta chains below, sequenced in a study of long-term antiretroviral therapy in people with HIV. They ran version v3.0 of the immunoSEQ assay at survey level. Only in-frame clones appear in the TCRdb table, and some are missing; sequencing was by immunoSEQ multiplex PCR. The sample shows 23,000 or so clones, roughly 91% of them seen only once. The sample consisted of unsorted PBMCs, taken 0.2 years before starting antiretroviral therapy. Receptor source: a young man with HIV.

V is TRBV4-2 and J is TRBJ2-1, with TRBD2 as a possible D gene (5 bases). Germline loops: CDR1 LGHNA, CDR2 YNFKEQ. V was shortened by 1 base and J by 6 bases, with 13 bases between the two germline ends. This CDR3 region has 15 residues. CDR3: CASSQVRATTNEQFF. CDR3 sequence (DNA): TGTGCCAGCAGCCAAGTGAGGGCAACGACCAATGAGCAGTTCTTC.

The chain uses TRBV6-1 and TRBJ2-5, with D perhaps TRBD2 (5 bases). Trimming removed 8 bases from V and 1 base from J, with 8 bases in between. The CDR3 is 12 amino acids. Germline CDR1 MNHNS, CDR2 SASEGT. DNA for the CDR3: TGTGCCAGCCGAACTAGCCAAGAGACCCAGTACTTC. It translates to CASRTSQETQYF.

Only one count was recorded for this clone. The V gene is TRBV27, the J gene TRBJ1-1, with D tentatively TRBD1 (6 bases). The V end lost 4 bases, the J end lost 0 bases, and 27 bases lay between the germline ends. CDR1 is MNHEY, CDR2 SMNVEV, per germline (reference sequence). The CDR3 loop spans 20 amino acids. CDR3 region: CASSSTYTGNLSPLNTEAFF. The CDR3 nucleotides are TGTGCCAGCAGTTCAACATACACAGGGAATCTATCCCCTTTGAACACTGAAGCTTTCTTT.

The gene calls are TRBV5-5 and TRBJ1-6, with no clear D. V was trimmed by 7 bases and J by 10 bases, leaving 21 bases between them. CDR1 and CDR2 from the germline V gene are SGHKS and YYEKEE (reference sequence). The CDR3 has 15 amino acids. The CDR3 loop reads CASALRPGIESPLHF. CDR3 nucleotides: TGTGCCAGCGCCCTGAGACCGGGTATTGAGTCACCCCTCCACTTT.

The chain uses TRBV10-1 and TRBJ2-3; no clear D. V lost 9 bases and J 0 bases, leaving 10 bases between the germline ends. The length of the CDR3 is 13 residues. The germline gives CDR1 WNHNN, CDR2 SYGVQD (reference sequence). CDR3 loop: CARPRVSTDTQYF. In nucleotides, the CDR3 is TGCGCCAGACCGAGAGTTAGCACAGATACGCAGTATTTT.

The genes are TRBV2 and TRBJ2-3; TRBD2 matches 11 bases. V lost 9 bases, J lost 0 bases, and 8 bases stayed unmatched. CDR1 and CDR2 (germline): SNHLY, FYNNEI. CDR3 size: 16 residues. Here the CDR3 DNA reads TGTGCCAGGATGACTAGCGGGGCTTCTAGCACAGATACGCAGTATTTT. Protein product: CARMTSGASSTDTQYF.

V is TRBV11-2 and J is TRBJ1-5; a possible D gene is TRBD1 (5 bases). V lost 4 bases, J lost 8 bases, and 12 bases lay in between. Germline V gene sequence: CDR1 SGHAT, CDR2 FQNNGV. The CDR3 runs to 13 residues. CDR3 protein: CASSSLGGKPQHF. CDR3 bases: TGTGCCAGCAGCTCCCTCGGGGGGAAGCCCCAGCATTTT.

The J gene is TRBJ1-6, the V gene TRBV5-4, with 7 bases fitting TRBD1. The trim removed 0 bases at V and 9 bases at J, leaving 6 bases unmatched. Germline V lookup: CDR1 SGHNT, CDR2 YYREEE (reference sequence). CDR3 length equals 15 residues. This CDR3 reads CASSLVSGGSSPLHF. CDR3 in DNA: TGTGCCAGCAGCTTGGTTTCAGGGGGAAGTTCACCCCTCCACTTT.

The chain has TRBV7-8 and TRBJ2-7; no firm D call. There are 16 residues in the CDR3. V dropped 3 bases and J dropped 2 bases, with 17 bases sitting between them. The germline V gene encodes CDR1 SGHVS and CDR2 FQNEAQ. The CDR3, as DNA: TGTGCCAGCAGCTTCACCATGGCCCCGGACGCCTACGAGCAGTACTTC. Its translation is CASSFTMAPDAYEQYF.

A single count supports this clone. The V call is TRBV7-9, the J call TRBJ2-5; D gene ambiguous. V dropped 9 bases and J dropped 4 bases, with 15 bases sitting between them. Germline assignment: CDR1 SEHNR and CDR2 FQNEAQ (reference sequence). The CDR3 spans 13 residues. The CDR3 sequence is CASHQPAGETQYF. The CDR3 DNA follows: TGTGCCAGTCATCAGCCAGCAGGAGAGACCCAGTACTTC.

This sequence joins TRBV9 and TRBJ2-3; a weak D match, TRBD2 (7 bases). The V end lost 5 bases, the J end lost 5 bases, and 12 bases lay between the germline ends. The CDR3 totals 13 residues. Germline CDR1 is SGDLS and CDR2 is YYNGEE. CDR3 coding DNA: TGTGCCAGCAGTCTAAGGGGGGGAGATACGCAGTATTTT. Protein product: CASSLRGGDTQYF.

The rearrangement joins TRBV2 to TRBJ2-2; weak D call: TRBD2 (7 bases). This CDR3 is 17 amino acids long. V dropped 6 bases and J dropped 6 bases, with 23 bases sitting between them. CDR1 is SNHLY, CDR2 FYNNEI, per germline. The CDR3 is CASRYIPGQGRAGELFF. The CDR3 DNA sequence: TGTGCCAGCAGATATATACCTGGCCAGGGGAGGGCCGGGGAGCTGTTTTTT.

V is TRBV4-3 and J is TRBJ2-6, with a tentative D call TRBD1 (6 bases). Germline values: CDR1 LGHNA, CDR2 YSLEER. V dropped 0 bases and J dropped 2 bases, with 20 bases sitting between them. This CDR3 comprises 20 residues. CDR3 loop: CASSQERGHRGGAGANVLTF. Written as DNA, the CDR3 is TGCGCCAGCAGCCAAGAAAGGGGACACCGCGGAGGAGCTGGGGCCAACGTCCTGACTTTC.

V usage is TRBV6-6 and J usage is TRBJ2-1; D possibly corresponds to TRBD2 (5 bases). Trimming took off 6 bases at V and 5 bases at J, with 11 bases between the two ends. The CDR3 is 13 residues long. Per the germline V gene, CDR1 is MNHNY and CDR2 is SVGAGI (reference sequence). CDR3 sequence (DNA): TGTGCCAGCAGCAATGACGGGAACAATGAGCAGTTCTTC. As protein: CASSNDGNNEQFF.

The rearrangement joins TRBV2 to TRBJ2-5; 12 nucleotides agree with TRBD2. With 4 bases clipped from V and 4 bases from J, the junction kept 4 bases outside the gene matches. Germline lookup yields CDR1 SNHLY and CDR2 FYNNEI. This CDR3 is built from 15 residues. CDR3 DNA: TGTGCCAGCAGTGGGACTAGCGGGGCGGGAGAGACCCAGTACTTC. Protein sequence: CASSGTSGAGETQYF. Supplemented by reference TRBV2 and TRBJ2-5, the full variable domain reads EPEVTQTPSHQVTQMGQEVILRCVPISNHLYFYWYRQILGQKVEFLVSFYNNEISEKSEIFDDQFSVERPDGSNFTLKIRSTKLEDSAMYFCASSGTSGAGETQYFGPGTRLLVL.